One sample yielded the 12 T cell receptor beta chains listed below, sequenced in a study of metastatic and nonmetastatic thyroid tumors. TCRdb re-analyzed the PCR reads using MiXCR. This table holds roughly 32,000 clones, over 15% found once. Thyroid surgery was performed in patients who had received no treatment beforehand. The specimen was blood. Receptor source: a female donor with papillary thyroid cancer or a benign thyroid nodule (not recorded which). Some clones in this sample may be carry-over from other donors' samples.

The sample holds a few counts of this clone. The chain has TRBV11-2 and TRBJ2-3; D possibly corresponds to TRBD2 (7 bases). V was cut by 5 bases and J by 7 bases, with 25 bases left in between. This CDR3 contains 17 residues. The germline V gene has CDR1 SGHAT and CDR2 FQNNGV. The CDR3 protein is CASSHDYRGDKTYTQYF. CDR3 in DNA: TGTGCCAGCAGCCACGACTATCGGGGGGACAAGACATATACGCAGTATTTT.

This chain uses TRBV11-2 with TRBJ2-7, with D unclear. The CDR3 spans 11 residues. V was clipped by 5 bases and J by 4 bases, with 6 bases between them. Germline V lookup: CDR1 SGHAT, CDR2 FQNNGV. Here the CDR3 DNA reads TGTGCCAGCAGCGCCGTATACGAGCAGTACTTC. Encoded protein: CASSAVYEQYF. The full variable domain, its missing parts supplied by reference TRBV11-2 and TRBJ2-7, is EAGVAQSPRYKIIEKRQSVAFWCNPISGHATLYWYQQILGQGPKLLIQFQNNGVVDDSQLPKDRFSAERLKGVDSTLKIQPAKLEDSAVYLCASSAVYEQYFGPGTRLTVT.

Concerning this clone: The junction shows a germline mismatch at one end, possibly a read error. The V and J genes are TRBV6-1 and TRBJ1-1, with 7 positions matching TRBD1. This CDR3 is built from 15 residues. CDR1 and CDR2 from the germline V gene are MNHNS and SASEGT. CDR3 protein: CASLADRELNTEAFF. The DNA for the CDR3 is TGTGCCAGCTTGGCAGACAGGGAACTGAACACTGAAGCGTTCTTT.

This clone was recorded many times. CDR3 nucleotides: TGTGCCAGCAGCTTAGGTCACAGGGGGCAAAATCAGCCCCAGCATTTT. It specifies CASSLGHRGQNQPQHF. This chain links TRBV7-8 with TRBJ1-5; 9 nucleotides match TRBD1. CDR3 length: 16 residues. CDR1 and CDR2 (germline): SGHVS, FQNEAQ. J gave up 4 bases and V 1 base, and 5 bases lay outside the gene matches. The entire variable domain, with the rest obtained from reference TRBV7-8 and TRBJ1-5, is as follows: GAGVSQSPRYKVAKRGQDVALRCDPISGHVSLFWYQQALGQGPEFLTYFQNEAQLDKSGLPSDRFFAERPEGSVSTLKIQRTQQEDSAVYLCASSLGHRGQNQPQHFGDGTRLSIL.

This clone was found many times. The chain couples TRBV12-3 or TRBV12-4 to TRBJ1-1, with 10 bases that match TRBD1. This CDR3 has 14 residues. V gave up 7 bases and J gave up 3 bases; unmatched junction bases: 5. CDR3 in amino acids: CASTLDRGDTEAFF. Here the CDR3 DNA reads TGTGCCAGCACCCTGGACAGGGGGGACACTGAAGCTTTCTTT.

The V gene is TRBV24-1, the J gene TRBJ2-1, with D possibly TRBD2 on 6 matching bases. CDR1 is KGHDR, CDR2 SFDVKD, per germline. V lost 8 bases and J lost 0, with 10 bases in between. CDR3 length: 14 amino acids. CDR3 sequence reads: CATKSGSSYNEQFF. The CDR3 DNA is TGTGCCACCAAATCCGGGAGCTCCTACAATGAGCAGTTCTTC.

This clone was observed a handful of times. This chain connects TRBV6-6 to TRBJ1-2; a weak D match, TRBD1 (5 bases). The germline V gene has CDR1 MNHNY and CDR2 SVGAGI (reference sequence). Deletions cut 0 bases from V and 8 bases from J, with 10 bases between. The CDR3 length is 13 residues. As DNA, the CDR3 is TGTGCCAGCAGTTACTCGGCGACAGAGGGCTACACCTTC. It encodes CASSYSATEGYTF.

Judged by abundance, this clone is medium-sized. The chain has TRBV11-2 and TRBJ2-7; 7 bases match TRBD2. Losses at the gene ends were 4 bases for V and 3 bases for J; bases not matched to a gene: 3. The length of the CDR3 is 13 residues. Germline V CDR1 and CDR2: SGHAT, FQNNGV. Here the CDR3 DNA reads TGTGCCAGCAGCTCGGGGGGACTCTACGAGCAGTACTTC. Its translation: CASSSGGLYEQYF.

This clone was picked up many times. The rearrangement uses TRBV29-1 and TRBJ2-2; a possible D gene is TRBD1 (6 bases). This CDR3 comprises 15 residues. Germline loops: CDR1 SQVTM, CDR2 ANQGSEA. Trimming took off 4 bases at V and 3 bases at J, with 15 bases between the two ends. CDR3 loop: CSVADSPGDTGELFF. The CDR3 region has the DNA TGCAGCGTTGCGGACAGCCCAGGGGACACCGGGGAGCTGTTTTTT.

By share of the sample, this clone is medium-sized. The CDR3 here is CASSDRYYEQYF. The CDR3 DNA reads as TGTGCCAGCAGTGACAGATACTACGAGCAGTACTTC. The V and J genes are TRBV6-1 and TRBJ2-7; no clear D. The length of the CDR3 is 12 residues. The ends were cut back, 3 bases at V and 3 bases at J, with 6 bases in the middle. The germline V gene has CDR1 MNHNS and CDR2 SASEGT.

This clone was seen at least ten times. The rearrangement links TRBV19 to TRBJ2-1; 9 bases align to TRBD1. Trimming at V came to 5 bases and at J to 10 bases, leaving 12 bases not matched to a gene. This CDR3 is 15 amino acids long. Per germline, CDR1 LNHDA and CDR2 SQIVND (reference sequence). The CDR3 DNA reads TGTGCCAGTAGTGCCGGGACAGGGTATGTTGTGGAGCAGTTCTTC. This sequence encodes CASSAGTGYVVEQFF.

This clone was seen many times. At one end the junction does not follow the germline gene, possibly because of a read error. The chain couples TRBV5-1 to TRBJ2-1, with 7 bases lining up with TRBD1. Germline CDR1 is SGHRS and CDR2 is YFSETQ. This CDR3 has 14 amino acids. Written as DNA, the CDR3 is TGCGCCAGCAGCCGTCGGGACAGCAACAATGAGCAGCTCTTC. It translates to CASSRRDSNNEQLF.